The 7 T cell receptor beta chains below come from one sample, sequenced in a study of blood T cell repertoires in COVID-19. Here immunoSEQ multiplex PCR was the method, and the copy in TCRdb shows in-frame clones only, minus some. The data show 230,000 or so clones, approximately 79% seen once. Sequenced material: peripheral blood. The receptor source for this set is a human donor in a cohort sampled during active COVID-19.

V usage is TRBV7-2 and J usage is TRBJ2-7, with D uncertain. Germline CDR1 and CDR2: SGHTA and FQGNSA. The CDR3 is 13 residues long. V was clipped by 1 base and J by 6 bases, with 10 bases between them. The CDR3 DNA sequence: TGTGCCAGCAGCTTAGATCCCCTCGGCGAGCAGTACTTC. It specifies CASSLDPLGEQYF.

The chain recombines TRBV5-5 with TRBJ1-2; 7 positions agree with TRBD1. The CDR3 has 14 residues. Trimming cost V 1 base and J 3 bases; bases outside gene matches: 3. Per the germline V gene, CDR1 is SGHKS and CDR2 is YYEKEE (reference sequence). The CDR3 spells CASSLTDRDYGYTF. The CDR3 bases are TGTGCCAGCAGCTTGACTGACAGGGACTATGGCTACACCTTC.

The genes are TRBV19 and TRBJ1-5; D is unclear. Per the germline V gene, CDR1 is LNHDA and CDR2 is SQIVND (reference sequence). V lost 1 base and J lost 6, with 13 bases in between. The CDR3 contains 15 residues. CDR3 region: CASSIVVKLSQPQHF. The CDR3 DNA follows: TGTGCCAGTAGTATAGTCGTTAAATTGAGTCAGCCCCAGCATTTT.

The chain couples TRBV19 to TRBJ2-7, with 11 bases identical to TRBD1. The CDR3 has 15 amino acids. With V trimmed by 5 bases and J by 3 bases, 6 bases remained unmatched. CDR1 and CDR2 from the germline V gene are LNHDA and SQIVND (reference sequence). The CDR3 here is CASSSPGQGGYEQYF. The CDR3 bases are TGTGCCAGTAGTTCCCCGGGACAGGGGGGCTACGAGCAGTACTTC.

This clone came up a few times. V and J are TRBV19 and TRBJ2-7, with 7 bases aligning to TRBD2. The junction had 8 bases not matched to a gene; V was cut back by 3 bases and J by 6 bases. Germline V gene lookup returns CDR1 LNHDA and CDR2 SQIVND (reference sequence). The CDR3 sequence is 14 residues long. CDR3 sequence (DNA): TGTGCCAGTAGTATCTCCGCAGGACTAGGCGAGCAGTACTTC. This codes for CASSISAGLGEQYF.

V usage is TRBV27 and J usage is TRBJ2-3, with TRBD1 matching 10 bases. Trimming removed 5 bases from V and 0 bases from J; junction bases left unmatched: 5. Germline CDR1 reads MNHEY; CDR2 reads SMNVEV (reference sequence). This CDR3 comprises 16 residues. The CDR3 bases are TGTGCCAGCAGTCTCCGGACAGGGGGGAGCACAGATACGCAGTATTTT. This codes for CASSLRTGGSTDTQYF.

The CDR3 here is CASSLRGEQFF. The CDR3 nucleotides read TGTGCCAGCAGCTTAAGGGGGGAGCAGTTCTTC. J is TRBJ2-1 and V is TRBV11-2, with a possible D match to TRBD1 (6 bases). Trimming shortened V by 2 bases and J by 10 bases, and 6 bases separated the two germline ends. The CDR3 covers 11 residues. Germline V gene sequence: CDR1 SGHAT, CDR2 FQNNGV.